This TCR beta chain was sequenced for a study of identical twins (dated by TCRdb to 2016 to 2017). Some background on the complete study: The study deep-sequenced TCR alpha and beta repertoires from monozygotic twins, unrelated adults of various ages and cord blood to test whether fetal clonotypes persist. To rule out contamination, the twin experiments were replicated at different times with different library preparation protocols.

The sample holds one count of this clonotype. The antigen it recognizes is unknown. Base quality data are lacking; no much larger clone is found one base away. A single read constitutes weak evidence. Beyond this particular receptor, the publication reports: Invariant T cells such as MAIT and iNKT could partly confound zero-insertion analyses, although diverse VJ usage argued against such confounding for most clonotypes. Conclusions relied on cross-sectional statistical analysis, since the same donors could not be followed over many years. In beta out-of-frame sequences, excess twin sharing was weaker, because having fewer shared sequences lowered the signal-to-noise ratio. Abundant cord blood beta clonotypes had fewer insertions, young adult naive repertoires showed a similar but weaker trend, and memory repertoires showed no such trend. Compared with coincidental sharing between unrelated individuals, an excess of low generation-probability sequences was observed among out-of-frame TCR alpha sequences shared between twins. Recombination models systematically underestimated out-of-frame TCR alpha sharing in monozygotic twins but agreed with sharing between unrelated individuals.

Here V drops 4 bases and J drops 3 bases, and the junction holds 6 bases not matched to any gene. The CDR1 and CDR2 encoded by the germline V gene (reference sequence) are SEHNR and FQNEAQ. The CDR3, cysteine through phenylalanine, is 15 amino acids long. The sequence is cut down to CDR3 DNA, 45 bases in frame from base 1. The protocol used for the library was 5' RACE. TCRdb lists the instrument as Illumina HiSeq 2000. A universal primer binding site was introduced by template switching, and a unique molecular identifier was present in the final cDNA, enabling accurate counting of TCR cDNA molecules. Specific primers in the conserved constant-segment region were used to synthesize first-strand cDNA for the TCR alpha and beta chains. To control for contamination, every cDNA library was double barcoded, receiving both a SMART-Mk sample barcode and Illumina barcodes. TruSeq adapter sequences and Illumina sample barcodes were added in two successive PCR steps. The TCR alpha and beta cDNA libraries were sequenced on the Illumina HiSeq platform using custom primers. The authors processed their data as follows. Unique molecular identifiers were extracted from raw reads with MiGEC, and CDR3 positions were determined with MiXCR. For each individual, recombination models were inferred using an EM algorithm with the repgenHMM and IGoR tools. The tcR package in R was used for shared clonotype analysis, with sharing normalized by the product of cloneset sizes. To study raw recombination without the effects of thymic and clonal selection, out-of-frame nonproductive sequences were analyzed. Starting from the raw public reads, TCRdb applied fastp trimming at Q25, assembled clones with MiXCR and retained in-frame beta chains. One record per CDR3 amino acid sequence lists the most common genes and DNA. TCRdb's processing, not the study's, gives the V and J calls here. Here the sample has around 960,000 distinct CDR3 sequences; roughly 12% occur a single time. The ten largest clones represent about 1.5% of the sample.

All donors were healthy Caucasians. Three pairs of female monozygotic twins, all aged about 18 to 29 years, made up the twin cohort. Peripheral blood mononuclear cells were the source from which RNA for the TCR libraries was isolated. The same sample was also used in a study of yellow fever vaccine responses in identical twins. As noted in the second study: The T cell response to vaccination in identical twins was reported by the authors to appear partly convergent and partly personalized. The study precisely tracked vaccine-responding T cell clones in identical twins.

Here the chain combines TRBV7-9 and TRBJ2-7; 10 central bases correspond to TRBD2. The specimen was PBMCs. The receptor comes from a woman in her late teens or twenties in good health. The CDR3 corresponds to CASSSVAGGRYEQYF. In nucleotides, the sequence is TGTGCCAGCAGCTCCGTAGCGGGAGGTCGCTACGAGCAGTACTTC. When the CDR3 is completed using the reference TRBV7-9 and TRBJ2-7 genes on either side, the full variable domain is DTGVSQNPRHKITKRGQNVTFRCDPISEHNRLYWYRQTLGQGPEFLTYFQNEAQLEKSRLLSDRFSAERPKGSFSTLEIQRTEQGDSAMYLCASSSVAGGRYEQYFGPGTRLTVT.